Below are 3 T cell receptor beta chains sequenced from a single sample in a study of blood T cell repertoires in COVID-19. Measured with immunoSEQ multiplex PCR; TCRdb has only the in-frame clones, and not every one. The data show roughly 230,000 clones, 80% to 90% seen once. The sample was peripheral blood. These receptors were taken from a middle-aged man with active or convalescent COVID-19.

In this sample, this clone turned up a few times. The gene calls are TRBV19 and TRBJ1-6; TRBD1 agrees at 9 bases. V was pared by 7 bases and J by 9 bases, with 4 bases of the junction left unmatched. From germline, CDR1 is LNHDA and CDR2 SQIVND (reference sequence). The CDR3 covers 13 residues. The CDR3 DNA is TGTGCCAGTACGGACAGGGGACGTTCACCCCTCCACTTT. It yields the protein CASTDRGRSPLHF.

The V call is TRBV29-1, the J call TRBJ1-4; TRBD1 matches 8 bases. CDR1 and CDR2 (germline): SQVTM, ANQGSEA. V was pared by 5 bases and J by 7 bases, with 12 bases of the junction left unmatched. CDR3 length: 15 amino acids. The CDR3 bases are TGCAGCGTTCATAAAGTGCAGGGGGCCGGTGAAAAACTGTTTTTT. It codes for CSVHKVQGAGEKLFF.

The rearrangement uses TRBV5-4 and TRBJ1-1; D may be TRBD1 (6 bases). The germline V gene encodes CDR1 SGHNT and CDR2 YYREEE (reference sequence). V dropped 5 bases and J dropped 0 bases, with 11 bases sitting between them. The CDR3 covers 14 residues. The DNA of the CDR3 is TGTGCCAGCAGAAACGGACAGTTGAACACTGAAGCTTTCTTT. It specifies CASRNGQLNTEAFF. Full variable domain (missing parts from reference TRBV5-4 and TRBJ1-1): ETGVTQSPTHLIKTRGQQVTLRCSSQSGHNTVSWYQQALGQGPQFIFQYYREEENGRGNFPPRFSGLQFPNYSSELNVNALELDDSALYLCASRNGQLNTEAFFGQGTRLTVV.